This TCR beta chain was documented in a study of blood T cells in healthy people across ages. Study observations and caveats: Any conclusive comparison of naive versus antigen-experienced cells was prevented by using unsorted PBMCs. Researchers deemed the diversity estimates from one million T cells underestimates.

Remarks on this clonotype: The antigen is undetermined.

Isolating PBMCs gave at least 6 million of these cells per sample. Next came a second PCR, run for roughly 6 to 11 cycles, which used a sample-barcoded 5' primer along with a J-beta primer mix. TCRdb used MiXCR to reprocess the 5' RACE reads, holding one entry per CDR3 protein. The profile shows more than 700,000 distinct CDR3 sequences, 35% to 50% of them singletons. The V gene end was trimmed by 2 bases and the J gene end by 4 bases; junction bases not matched to a gene: 7. This CDR3 has 16 residues. Germline V gene sequence: CDR1 MNHEY, CDR2 SVGEGT. The chain employs TRBV6-2 or TRBV6-3 and TRBJ2-1; 8 bases align to TRBD2. The sequence came from an elderly man in good health. The sequenced sample consisted of blood. The CDR3 nucleotides read TGTGCCAGCAGTTACCCGGGGGTAGCGGGGTACAATGAGCAGTTCTTC. Translation: CASSYPGVAGYNEQFF.